This TCR beta chain was sequenced during a study of blood T cells in healthy people across ages. Primed by a sample-barcoded 5' primer and a J-beta primer mix, a second PCR proceeded for 7 to 11 cycles. Each of the samples gave a minimum of 2.5 million paired-end reads that contained CDR3. TCRdb redid the calling of the 5' RACE reads with MiXCR, one entry per CDR3 protein. The sample holds roughly 1,000,000 distinct CDR3 sequences; 20% to 25% are singletons and the top ten take 0.75%. As to this clonotype: The junction departs from germline at one end; a sequencing error may be responsible.

Germline V gene data show CDR1 as SGHRS and CDR2 as YFSETQ. The CDR3 covers 14 residues. A further study also used this sample, focusing on T cells of mothers and their children. From that study: The donors comprised about 6 children and their three healthy Caucasian mothers.

The clonotype comes from a girl aged 2-10 years in good health. The chain uses TRBV5-1 and TRBJ1-5; 7 bases agree with TRBD1. Material for sequencing was blood. CDR3 DNA: TGCGCCAGCAGCCCGGGGACAGAAAATCATCCCCAGCATTTT. It translates to CASSPGTENHPQHF.